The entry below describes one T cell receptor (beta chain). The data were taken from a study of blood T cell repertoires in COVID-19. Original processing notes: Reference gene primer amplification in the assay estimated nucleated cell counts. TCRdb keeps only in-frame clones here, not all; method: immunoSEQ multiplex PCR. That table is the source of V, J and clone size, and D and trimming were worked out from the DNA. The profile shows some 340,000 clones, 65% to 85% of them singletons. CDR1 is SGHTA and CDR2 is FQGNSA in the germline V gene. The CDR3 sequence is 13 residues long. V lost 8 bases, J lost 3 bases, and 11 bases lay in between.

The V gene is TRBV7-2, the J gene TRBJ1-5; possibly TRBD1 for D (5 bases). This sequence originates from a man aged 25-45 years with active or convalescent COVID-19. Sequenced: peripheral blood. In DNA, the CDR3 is TGTGCCAGCTCCCTGACAGTCAATCAGCCCCAGCATTTT. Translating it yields CASSLTVNQPQHF. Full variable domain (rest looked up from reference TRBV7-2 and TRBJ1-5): GAGVSQSPSNKVTEKGKDVELRCDPISGHTALYWYRQSLGQGLEFLIYFQGNSAPDKSGLPSDRFSAERTGGSVSTLTIQRTQQEDSAVYLCASSLTVNQPQHFGDGTRLSIL.